This T cell receptor (beta chain) derives from a study of patients and donors after allogeneic stem cell transplantation. From germline, CDR1 is MNHEY and CDR2 SVGAGI. The CDR3 spans 16 residues. Trimming stripped 0 bases from V and 4 bases from J, with 15 bases between. Each CDR3 protein is one row after TCRdb ran MiXCR on the RT-PCR reads. Here the sample spans more than 850,000 distinct CDR3 sequences, roughly 17% being singletons. This clonotype was seen only a few times. This clonotype was obtained from a human donor who was either an allogeneic HSCT recipient or a stem cell or donor lymphocyte infusion donor (not recorded which). It is not recorded whose cells these are; they may come from a transplant donor. The chain uses TRBV6-5 and TRBJ1-2; a possible D gene is TRBD1 (5 bases). Sequencing used blood, either unsorted or a sorted T cell fraction (not recorded which). In DNA form, the CDR3 reads TGTGCCAGCAGTTACTCACCACAGGCGAACGTCTATGGCTACACCTTC. It codes for CASSYSPQANVYGYTF.